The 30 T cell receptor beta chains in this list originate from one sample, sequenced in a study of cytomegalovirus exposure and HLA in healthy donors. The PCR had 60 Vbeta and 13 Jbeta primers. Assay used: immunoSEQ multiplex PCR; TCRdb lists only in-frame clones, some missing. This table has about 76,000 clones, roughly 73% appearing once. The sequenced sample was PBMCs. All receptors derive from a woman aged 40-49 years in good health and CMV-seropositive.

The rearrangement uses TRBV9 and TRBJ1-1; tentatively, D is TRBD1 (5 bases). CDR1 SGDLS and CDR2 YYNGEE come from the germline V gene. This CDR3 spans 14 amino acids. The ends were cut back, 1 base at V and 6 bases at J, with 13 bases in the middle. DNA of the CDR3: TGTGCCAGCAGCGTATCACAGGTAAATTCTGAAGCTTTCTTT. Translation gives CASSVSQVNSEAFF.

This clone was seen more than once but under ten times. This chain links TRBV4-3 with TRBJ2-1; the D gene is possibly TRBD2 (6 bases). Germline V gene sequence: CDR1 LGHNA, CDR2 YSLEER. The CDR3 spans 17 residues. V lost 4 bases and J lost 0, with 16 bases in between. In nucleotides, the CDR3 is TGCGCCAGCAGCCCAGGGACTCCAAAAAGCTCCTACAATGAGCAGTTCTTC. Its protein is CASSPGTPKSSYNEQFF.

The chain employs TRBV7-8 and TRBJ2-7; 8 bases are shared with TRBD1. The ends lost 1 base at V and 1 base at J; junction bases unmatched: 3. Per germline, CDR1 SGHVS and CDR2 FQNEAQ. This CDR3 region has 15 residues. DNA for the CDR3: TGTGCCAGCAGCTTAGTCGACAGGGGTTCCTACGAGCAGTACTTC. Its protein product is CASSLVDRGSYEQYF.

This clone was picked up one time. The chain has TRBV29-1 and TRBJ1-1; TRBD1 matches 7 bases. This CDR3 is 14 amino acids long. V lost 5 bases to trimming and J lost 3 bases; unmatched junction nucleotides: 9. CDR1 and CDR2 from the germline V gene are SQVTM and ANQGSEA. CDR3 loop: CSVSLGQRDTEAFF. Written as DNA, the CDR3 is TGCAGCGTTAGTCTGGGACAGAGGGACACTGAAGCTTTCTTT.

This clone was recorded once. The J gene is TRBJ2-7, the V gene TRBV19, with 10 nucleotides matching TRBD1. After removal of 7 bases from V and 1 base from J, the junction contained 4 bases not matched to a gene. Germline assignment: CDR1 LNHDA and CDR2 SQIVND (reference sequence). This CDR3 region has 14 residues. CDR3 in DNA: TGTGCCAGTATTGGGACAGGGGAGTCCTACGAGCAGTACTTC. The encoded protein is CASIGTGESYEQYF.

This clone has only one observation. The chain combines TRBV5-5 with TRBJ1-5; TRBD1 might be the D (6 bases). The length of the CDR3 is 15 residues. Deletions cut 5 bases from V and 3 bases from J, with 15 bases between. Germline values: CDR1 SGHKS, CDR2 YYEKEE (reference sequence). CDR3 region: CASRLGGGDNQPQHF. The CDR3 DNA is TGTGCCAGCAGGCTGGGGGGGGGCGACAATCAGCCCCAGCATTTT.

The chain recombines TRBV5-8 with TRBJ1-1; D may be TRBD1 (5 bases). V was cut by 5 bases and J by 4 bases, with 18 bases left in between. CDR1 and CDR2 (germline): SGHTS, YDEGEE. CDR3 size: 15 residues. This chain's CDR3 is CASSFRARFFTEAFF. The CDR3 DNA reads TGTGCCAGCAGTTTCAGGGCCCGTTTTTTCACTGAAGCTTTCTTT.

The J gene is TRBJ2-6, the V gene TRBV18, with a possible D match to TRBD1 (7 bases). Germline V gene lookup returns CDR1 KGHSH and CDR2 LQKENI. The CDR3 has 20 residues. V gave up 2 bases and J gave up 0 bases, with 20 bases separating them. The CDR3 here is CASSPANRQGGSSGANVLTF. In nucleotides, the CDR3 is TGTGCCAGCTCACCAGCTAATCGACAGGGAGGAAGCTCTGGGGCCAACGTCCTGACTTTC.

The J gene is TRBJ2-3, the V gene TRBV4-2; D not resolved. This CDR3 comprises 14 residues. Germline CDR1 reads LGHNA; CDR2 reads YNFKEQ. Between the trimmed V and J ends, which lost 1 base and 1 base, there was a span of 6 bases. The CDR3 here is CASSQARGTDTQYF. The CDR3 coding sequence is TGTGCCAGCAGCCAAGCACGGGGCACAGATACGCAGTATTTT.

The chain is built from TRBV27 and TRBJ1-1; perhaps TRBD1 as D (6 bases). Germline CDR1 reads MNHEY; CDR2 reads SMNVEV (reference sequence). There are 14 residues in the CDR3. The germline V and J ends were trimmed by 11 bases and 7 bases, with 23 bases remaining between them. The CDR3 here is CAVKVAGARDEAFF. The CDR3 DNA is TGTGCCGTCAAGGTCGCAGGGGCCCGAGATGAAGCTTTCTTT.

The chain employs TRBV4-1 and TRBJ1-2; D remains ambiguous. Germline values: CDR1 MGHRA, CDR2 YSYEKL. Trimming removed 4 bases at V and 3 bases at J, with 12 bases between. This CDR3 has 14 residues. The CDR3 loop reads CASSPPSIYYGYTF. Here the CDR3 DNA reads TGCGCCAGCAGCCCCCCCAGTATTTACTATGGCTACACCTTC.

CDR3: CASRRDSNEQYF. The CDR3 bases are TGTGCCAGCAGAAGGGACAGCAACGAGCAGTACTTC. J is TRBJ2-7 and V is TRBV7-9; 7 bases agree with TRBD1. The CDR3 spans 12 residues. V lost 6 bases to trimming and J lost 5 bases; unmatched junction nucleotides: 4. Germline CDR1 and CDR2: SEHNR and FQNEAQ (reference sequence).

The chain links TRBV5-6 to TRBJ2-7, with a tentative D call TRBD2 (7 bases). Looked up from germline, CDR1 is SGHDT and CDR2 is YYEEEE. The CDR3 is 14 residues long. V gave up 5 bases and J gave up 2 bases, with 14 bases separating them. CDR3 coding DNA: TGTGCCAGCAGGCAGACCGGGGGGCCCTACGAGCAGTACTTC. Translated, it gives CASRQTGGPYEQYF.

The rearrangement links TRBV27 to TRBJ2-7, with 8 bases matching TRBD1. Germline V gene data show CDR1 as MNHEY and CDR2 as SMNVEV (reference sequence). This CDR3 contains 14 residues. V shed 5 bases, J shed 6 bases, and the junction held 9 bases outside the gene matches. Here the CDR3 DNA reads TGTGCCAGCAGTACAAGGGACAGGCCAGGCGAGCAGTACTTC. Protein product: CASSTRDRPGEQYF.

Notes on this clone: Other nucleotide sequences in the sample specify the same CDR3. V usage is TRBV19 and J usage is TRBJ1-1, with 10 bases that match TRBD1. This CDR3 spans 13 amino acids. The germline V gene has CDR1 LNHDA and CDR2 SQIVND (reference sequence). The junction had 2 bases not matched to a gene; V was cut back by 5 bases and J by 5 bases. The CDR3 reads CASSSDRGTEAFF. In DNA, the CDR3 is TGTGCCAGTAGTTCGGACAGGGGGACTGAAGCTTTCTTT.

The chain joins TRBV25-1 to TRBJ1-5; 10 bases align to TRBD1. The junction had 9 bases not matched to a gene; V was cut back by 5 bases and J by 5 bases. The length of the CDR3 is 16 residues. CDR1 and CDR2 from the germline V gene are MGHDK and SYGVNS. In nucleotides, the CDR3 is TGTGCCAGCAGTCGATCGGGACAGGGGACCGATCAGCCCCAGCATTTT. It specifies CASSRSGQGTDQPQHF. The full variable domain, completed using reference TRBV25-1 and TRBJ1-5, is EADIYQTPRYLVIGTGKKITLECSQTMGHDKMYWYQQDPGMELHLIHYSYGVNSTEKGDLSSESTVSRIRTEHFPLTLESARPSHTSQYLCASSRSGQGTDQPQHFGDGTRLSIL.

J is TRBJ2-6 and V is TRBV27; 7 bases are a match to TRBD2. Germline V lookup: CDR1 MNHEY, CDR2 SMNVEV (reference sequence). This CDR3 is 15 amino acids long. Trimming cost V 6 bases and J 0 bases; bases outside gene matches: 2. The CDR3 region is CASRSSGSGANVLTF. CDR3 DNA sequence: TGTGCCAGCAGATCTAGCGGCTCTGGGGCCAACGTCCTGACTTTC.

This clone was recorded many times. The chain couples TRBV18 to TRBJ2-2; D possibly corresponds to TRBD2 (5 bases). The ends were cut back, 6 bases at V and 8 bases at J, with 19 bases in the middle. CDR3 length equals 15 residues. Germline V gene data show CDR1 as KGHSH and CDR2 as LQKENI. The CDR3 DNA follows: TGTGCCAGCTCCCCAAGGGAGAGATTCGGAGGGGAGCTGTTTTTT. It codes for CASSPRERFGGELFF.

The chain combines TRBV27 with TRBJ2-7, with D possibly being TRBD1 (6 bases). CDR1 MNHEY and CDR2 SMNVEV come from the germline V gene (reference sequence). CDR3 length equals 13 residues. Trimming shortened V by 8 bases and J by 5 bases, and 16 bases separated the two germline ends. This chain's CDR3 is CASGETGWHEQYF. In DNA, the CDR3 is TGTGCCAGCGGGGAGACAGGTTGGCACGAGCAGTACTTC.

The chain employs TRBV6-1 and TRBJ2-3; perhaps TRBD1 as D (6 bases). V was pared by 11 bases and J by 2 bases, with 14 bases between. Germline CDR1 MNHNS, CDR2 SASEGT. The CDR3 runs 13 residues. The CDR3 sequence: CAGNRDNTDTQYF. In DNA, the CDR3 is TGTGCCGGGAACCGGGACAACACAGATACGCAGTATTTT.

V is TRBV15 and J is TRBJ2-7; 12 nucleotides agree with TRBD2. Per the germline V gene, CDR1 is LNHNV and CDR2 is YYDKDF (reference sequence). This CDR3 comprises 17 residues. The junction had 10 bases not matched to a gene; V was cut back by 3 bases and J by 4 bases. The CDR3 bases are TGTGCCACCAGCAGGCTAGCGGGAGGGAGGGCCTCTTACGAGCAGTACTTC. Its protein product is CATSRLAGGRASYEQYF.

The CDR3 nucleotides read TGTGCCAGCTGCAGGGAGGGCTATAGCAATCAGCCCCAGCATTTT. The encoded protein is CASCREGYSNQPQHF. J is TRBJ1-5 and V is TRBV6-1; tentative D call: TRBD1 (5 bases). V lost 8 bases and J 0 bases, leaving 14 bases between the germline ends. The germline V gene has CDR1 MNHNS and CDR2 SASEGT. The CDR3 extends over 15 amino acids.

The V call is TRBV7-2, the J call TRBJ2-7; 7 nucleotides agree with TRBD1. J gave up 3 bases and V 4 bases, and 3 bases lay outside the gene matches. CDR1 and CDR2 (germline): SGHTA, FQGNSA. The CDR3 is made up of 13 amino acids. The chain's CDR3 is CASSYGQVYEQYF. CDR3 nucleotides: TGTGCCAGCAGCTACGGACAGGTCTACGAGCAGTACTTC.

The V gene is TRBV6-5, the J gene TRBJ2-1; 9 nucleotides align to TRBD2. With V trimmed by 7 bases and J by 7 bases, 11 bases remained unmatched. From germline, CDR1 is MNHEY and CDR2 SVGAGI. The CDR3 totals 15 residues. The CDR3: CASTKAGGLRNEQFF. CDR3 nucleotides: TGTGCCAGCACAAAAGCGGGGGGTTTAAGGAATGAGCAGTTCTTC.

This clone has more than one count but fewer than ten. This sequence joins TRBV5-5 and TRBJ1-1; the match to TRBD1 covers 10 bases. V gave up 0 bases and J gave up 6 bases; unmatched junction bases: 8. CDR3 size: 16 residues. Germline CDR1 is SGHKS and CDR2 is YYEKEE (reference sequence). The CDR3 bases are TGTGCCAGCAGCTTGGGTTGGGACAGGGGTCGGTCTGAAGCTTTCTTT. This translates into CASSLGWDRGRSEAFF.

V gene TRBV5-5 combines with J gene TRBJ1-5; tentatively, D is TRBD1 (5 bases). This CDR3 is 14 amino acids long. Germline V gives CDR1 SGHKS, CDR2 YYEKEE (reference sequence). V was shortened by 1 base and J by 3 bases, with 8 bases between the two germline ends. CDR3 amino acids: CASSLPGINQPQHF. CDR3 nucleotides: TGTGCCAGCAGCTTGCCAGGGATCAATCAGCCCCAGCATTTT. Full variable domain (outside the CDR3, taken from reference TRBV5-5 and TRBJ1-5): DAGVTQSPTHLIKTRGQQVTLRCSPISGHKSVSWYQQVLGQGPQFIFQYYEKEERGRGNFPDRFSARQFPNYSSELNVNALLLGDSALYLCASSLPGINQPQHFGDGTRLSIL.

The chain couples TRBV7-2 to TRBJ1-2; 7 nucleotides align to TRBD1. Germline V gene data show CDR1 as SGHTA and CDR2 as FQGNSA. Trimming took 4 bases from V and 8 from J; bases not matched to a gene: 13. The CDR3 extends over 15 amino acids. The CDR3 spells CASSSPGDSSRGYTF. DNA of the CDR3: TGTGCCAGCAGCTCTCCCGGGGACAGCTCGCGGGGCTACACCTTC.

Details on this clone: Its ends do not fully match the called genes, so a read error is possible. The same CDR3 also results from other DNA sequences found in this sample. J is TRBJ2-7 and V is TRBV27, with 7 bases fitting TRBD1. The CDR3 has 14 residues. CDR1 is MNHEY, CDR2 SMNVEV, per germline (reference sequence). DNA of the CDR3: TGTGCCAGCAGTCAGTGGACAGGTAGCTACGAACAGTACTTC. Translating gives CASSQWTGSYEQYF.

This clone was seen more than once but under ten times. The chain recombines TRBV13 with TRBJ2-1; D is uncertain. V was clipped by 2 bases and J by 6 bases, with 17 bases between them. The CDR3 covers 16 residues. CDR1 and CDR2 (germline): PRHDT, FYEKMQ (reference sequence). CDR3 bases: TGTGCCAGCAGCTTATCAGTTTTCCGCGGAACCAATGAGCAGTTCTTC. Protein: CASSLSVFRGTNEQFF.

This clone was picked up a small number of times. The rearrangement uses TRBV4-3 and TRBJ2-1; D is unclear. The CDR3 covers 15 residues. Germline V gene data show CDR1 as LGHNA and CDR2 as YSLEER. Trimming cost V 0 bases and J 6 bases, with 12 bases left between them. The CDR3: CASSQDTALGNEQFF. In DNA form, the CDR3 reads TGCGCCAGCAGCCAAGATACCGCCCTCGGCAATGAGCAGTTCTTC.